The clone carrying this T cell receptor (beta chain) came up many times. This specimen belongs to a study of identical twins. MiXCR, applied by TCRdb to the 5' RACE reads, yields one record per CDR3 protein. The sample yields about 900,000 distinct CDR3 sequences, about 12% seen once. Germline V gives CDR1 LGHDT, CDR2 YNNKEL (reference sequence). The germline V and J ends were trimmed by 6 bases and 7 bases, with 9 bases remaining between them. This CDR3 contains 11 residues. These data also formed part of another study, on yellow fever vaccine responses in identical twins.

This rearrangement joins TRBV3-1 to TRBJ1-2; D remains unclear. The receptor's source is a woman aged 18-35 years in good health. Sequences were obtained from PBMCs. This CDR3 reads CASSHLAGYTF. Written as DNA, the CDR3 is TGTGCCAGCAGTCACCTTGCTGGCTACACCTTC.